These 10 T cell receptor beta chains share one sample of origin, sequenced in a study of cytomegalovirus exposure and HLA in healthy donors (dated by TCRdb to about 2017). Library generation was performed with the immunoSEQ multiplex PCR assay. A mixture of 60 forward primers for TCR Vbeta segments and 13 reverse primers for TCR Jbeta segments was used in the multiplex PCR. The immuneACCESS repertoire file appears here via TCRdb, limited to in-frame rearrangements. These files lack a portion of the clones; in checked studies, under half of the deficit traces to unresolved V genes, and the cause of the others is not known. The sample table records about 190,000 clones; roughly 80% of these occur just once. The ten largest clonotypes hold 3.4% of the sample. The sequencing input was PBMCs. The receptors stem from a man aged 35 to 55 in good health and CMV-seropositive.

The gene calls are TRBV5-1 and TRBJ2-3; D remains unclear. Germline V CDR1 and CDR2: SGHRS, YFSETQ. The CDR3 is made up of 13 amino acids. The V end was cut by 4 bases, the J end by 4 bases, with 10 bases between. As DNA, the CDR3 is TGCGCCAGCAGCAACACGCAGGCAGATACGCAGTATTTT. Translating it yields CASSNTQADTQYF.

The rearrangement uses TRBV7-8 and TRBJ2-1; weak D call: TRBD1 (6 bases). Germline V gene sequence: CDR1 SGHVS, CDR2 FQNEAQ. CDR3 length: 15 amino acids. V gave up 5 bases and J gave up 10 bases, with 21 bases separating them. Written as DNA, the CDR3 is TGTGCCAGCAGCGCCGGGACACCCACGACGCGGGAGCAGTTCTTC. It translates to CASSAGTPTTREQFF.

The chain recombines TRBV12-5 with TRBJ2-5; 9 nucleotides line up with TRBD1. Germline assignment: CDR1 LGHNT and CDR2 FRNRAP. The CDR3 contains 18 residues. V lost 0 bases and J lost 5; bases outside the gene matches: 13. The chain's CDR3 is CASGLVPTGGWGGETQYF. DNA for the CDR3: TGTGCTAGTGGTTTGGTACCTACAGGGGGCTGGGGCGGGGAGACCCAGTACTTC.

The CDR3 sequence is CSVGGVTSETYNEQFF. DNA for the CDR3: TGCAGCGTTGGAGGGGTGACTAGCGAGACCTACAATGAGCAGTTCTTC. The V gene is TRBV29-1, the J gene TRBJ2-1; 8 bases are a match to TRBD2. V was pared by 4 bases and J by 2 bases, with 10 bases of the junction left unmatched. Germline lookup yields CDR1 SQVTM and CDR2 ANQGSEA. CDR3 length: 16 residues.

The chain recombines TRBV9 with TRBJ2-3; possibly TRBD2 for D (6 bases). V shed 4 bases and J shed 5 bases, with 14 bases lying between them. The CDR3 is 14 residues long. CDR1 SGDLS and CDR2 YYNGEE come from the germline V gene. The DNA of the CDR3 is TGTGCCAGCAGCCAGACTAGGGTAGGAGATACGCAGTATTTT. Its translation: CASSQTRVGDTQYF.

The chain carries TRBV6-1 and TRBJ1-5, with D perhaps TRBD1 (5 bases). Germline V CDR1 and CDR2: MNHNS, SASEGT. The CDR3 totals 15 residues. The ends were cut back, 1 base at V and 0 bases at J, with 7 bases in the middle. CDR3 in DNA: TGTGCCAGCAGTGAAGTGGGGGGTAGCAATCAGCCCCAGCATTTT. Encoded protein: CASSEVGGSNQPQHF.

The V gene is TRBV19, the J gene TRBJ1-2; 7 nucleotides line up with TRBD1. This CDR3 region has 15 residues. V lost 4 bases, J lost 2 bases, and 7 bases stayed unmatched. The germline gives CDR1 LNHDA, CDR2 SQIVND (reference sequence). In nucleotides, the CDR3 is TGTGCCAGTAGTACCAACAGGGGAGAGAACTATGGCTACACCTTC. Its protein product is CASSTNRGENYGYTF.

The chain recombines TRBV4-2 with TRBJ2-1; 10 bases fit TRBD2. The germline gives CDR1 LGHNA, CDR2 YNFKEQ. CDR3 length: 17 amino acids. Trimming cost V 3 bases and J 8 bases; bases outside gene matches: 13. DNA of the CDR3: TGTGCCAGCAGCCAGGGGGCCAGCGGGGGGGCTAACTATGAGCAGTTCTTC. As protein: CASSQGASGGANYEQFF.

The chain is built from TRBV11-2 and TRBJ1-2, with 7 bases fitting TRBD1. Germline CDR1 SGHAT, CDR2 FQNNGV. V shed 5 bases and J 2 bases; nucleotides not matched to a gene: 5. This CDR3 region has 14 residues. CDR3 coding DNA: TGTGCCAGCAGCCGACCGGGACAGAACTATGGCTACACCTTC. This sequence encodes CASSRPGQNYGYTF.

The rearrangement joins TRBV5-1 to TRBJ2-5, with 11 positions matching TRBD1. Trimming cost V 3 bases and J 11 bases; bases outside gene matches: 12. CDR3 length: 15 residues. Germline V gene sequence: CDR1 SGHRS, CDR2 YFSETQ. CDR3 amino acids: CASSSGQGGIREQYF. Here the CDR3 DNA reads TGCGCCAGCAGCTCGGGACAGGGGGGAATCAGGGAGCAGTACTTC.